This is a list of T cell receptor beta chains from one sample in a study of blood T cell repertoires in COVID-19. Sequencing used immunoSEQ multiplex PCR; TCRdb keeps in-frame clones, though not all of them. Of about 150,000 clones detected, over 75% appear once; the ten largest clones hold 35% to 55%. Sequencing was carried out using peripheral blood. The source is a human donor in a cohort sampled during active COVID-19. Both conserved end residues are part of each CDR3. The D gene is left open where the match is weak. Clone size, where shown, is once, few, many, or a class for clones that have expanded.

j_gene	abundance	v_gene	d_gene	CDR3aa	CDR3nt
TRBJ1-2	-	TRBV19	TRBD1	CASSIEGRQGVDGYTF	TGTGCCAGTAGTATAGAGGGTCGGCAGGGGGTCGATGGCTACACCTTC
TRBJ2-2	-	TRBV7-2	TRBD2	CASSPSGGTPLVGELFF	TGTGCCAGCAGCCCTAGCGGGGGGACCCCTCTCGTCGGGGAGCTGTTTTTT
TRBJ1-2	-	TRBV7-9	-	CASSLEQFYGYTF	TGTGCCAGCAGCTTAGAACAGTTCTATGGCTACACCTTC
TRBJ1-1	-	TRBV19	-	CASSNLGGETEAFF	TGTGCCAGTAGTAACCTGGGAGGGGAGACTGAAGCTTTCTTT
TRBJ1-1	few	TRBV6-6	-	CASSYATGRTEAFF	TGTGCCAGCAGTTACGCTACAGGGAGAACTGAAGCTTTCTTT
TRBJ1-2	once	TRBV9	-	CASSVTGTYYGYTF	TGTGCCAGCAGCGTAACCGGGACATATTATGGCTACACCTTC
TRBJ1-1	-	TRBV7-3	-	CASSSLRGTEAFF	TGTGCCAGCAGCTCATTGCGGGGGACTGAAGCTTTCTTT
TRBJ2-4	-	TRBV11-3	-	CASSPRHGAKNIQYF	TGTGCCAGCAGCCCCAGGCATGGGGCCAAAAACATTCAGTACTTC
TRBJ2-6	-	TRBV6-1	TRBD1	CASSGQGVSSGANVLTF	TGTGCCAGCAGTGGTCAGGGGGTAAGCTCTGGGGCCAACGTCCTGACTTTC
TRBJ2-2	-	TRBV5-1	-	CASSPGLDRNTGELFF	TGCGCCAGCAGCCCGGGCCTGGACAGGAACACCGGGGAGCTGTTTTTT
TRBJ2-7	-	TRBV6-5	TRBD2	CASSLTSGGAYEQYF	TGTGCCAGCAGCCTGACTAGCGGGGGAGCCTACGAGCAGTACTTC
TRBJ2-7	-	TRBV6-6	-	CASSGAYEQYF	TGTGCCAGCAGTGGGGCTTACGAGCAGTACTTC
TRBJ1-1	-	TRBV7-9	TRBD1	CASSGYGTDEAFF	TGTGCCAGCAGCGGATACGGGACAGATGAAGCTTTCTTT
TRBJ1-4	-	TRBV14	-	CASSPLSLGSGKLFF	TGTGCCAGCAGCCCTCTGTCATTAGGGAGTGGAAAACTGTTTTTT
TRBJ2-5	-	TRBV5-1	TRBD2	CASSLRGREGETQYF	TGCGCCAGCAGCTTACGCGGGAGGGAGGGCGAGACCCAGTACTTC
TRBJ1-1	-	TRBV29-1	-	CSVVRQLNTEAFF	TGCAGCGTTGTGAGACAGTTGAACACTGAAGCTTTCTTT
TRBJ1-6	-	TRBV11-3	TRBD1	CASNQGVRSPLHF	TGTGCCAGTAACCAGGGGGTCAGATCACCCCTCCACTTT
TRBJ1-6	few	TRBV5-3	-	CARSCPGGGYNSPLHF	TGTGCCAGAAGCTGTCCCGGCGGGGGTTATAATTCACCCCTCCACTTT
TRBJ2-1	-	TRBV18	TRBD2	CASSPQSATSQVSNEQFF	TGTGCCAGCTCACCCCAATCCGCGACTAGCCAGGTCTCAAATGAGCAGTTCTTC
TRBJ2-2	many	TRBV2	-	CASSEERSTNTGELFF	TGTGCCAGCAGTGAAGAGCGGTCAACAAACACCGGGGAGCTGTTTTTT
TRBJ2-3	-	TRBV5-1	TRBD1	CASSQGAPTDTQYF	TGCGCCAGCAGCCAGGGGGCGCCCACAGATACGCAGTATTTT
TRBJ2-1	-	TRBV18	-	CASSRASGVPYNEQFF	TGTGCCAGCTCACGGGCCTCAGGCGTCCCCTACAATGAGCAGTTCTTC
TRBJ1-2	once	TRBV6-1	-	CASSENRNYGYTF	TGTGCCAGCAGTGAAAACAGGAACTATGGCTACACCTTC